This entry concerns a single T cell receptor (beta chain). The target antigen is unknown. Assay: immunoSEQ multiplex PCR; the TCRdb copy retains only in-frame clones and omits some. The data contain 2,200 or so clones, 64% of them singletons. CDR3 length: 15 residues. Germline CDR1 MDHEN, CDR2 SYDVKM. V shed 6 bases and J shed 8 bases, with 19 bases lying between them. This specimen belongs to a study of tissue T cells after allogeneic stem cell transplantation. Adult allogeneic hematopoietic cell transplant recipients with steroid-refractory graft-versus-host disease were prospectively enrolled for research autopsy. Autopsy tissues included GI tract, liver, skin and lymphoid organs. Study-wide findings and caveats: Motif-based clustering found tissue-specific repertoire signatures shared across patients, though few clones were shared. Anatomically similar tissues had similar TCR repertoires within each patient.

This TCR derives from a male patient older than 55 with steroid-refractory graft-versus-host disease after an allogeneic stem cell transplant. The T cells may come from the graft donor. The chain combines TRBV28 with TRBJ1-4; a weak D match, TRBD1 (6 bases). This specimen was ileal tissue, taken at autopsy. Here the CDR3 DNA reads TGTGCCAGCAGCGATTTACGGACAGCCCAGGAAAAACTGTTTTTT. Its translation is CASSDLRTAQEKLFF. The full variable domain, completed using reference TRBV28 and TRBJ1-4, is DVKVTQSSRYLVKRTGEKVFLECVQDMDHENMFWYRQDPGLGLRLIYFSYDVKMKEKGDIPEGYSVSREKKERFSLILESASTNQTSMYLCASSDLRTAQEKLFFGSGTQLSVL.